This TCR beta chain was captured in a study of tumor and adjacent non-tumor tissue in lung cancer (dated by TCRdb to 2016 to 2019). For the study in its entirety: Of the cohort, roughly 12 patients had adenocarcinoma, 2 had squamous cell carcinoma and 1 had small cell lung cancer. The roughly 15 patients were aged roughly 30 to 80 years, included around ten men and 5 women, and had TNM stage I to III disease. In total, sequencing yielded fewer than 150 million productive TCRbeta reads, which works out to an average of approximately 4 million reads per sample. Bulk TCRbeta repertoires were compared between lung tumor tissue and matched distant non-tumor lung tissue obtained from 15 lung cancer patients. TCRbeta CDR3 sequencing was performed on about 29 paired specimens, with one tumor sample and one normal lung sample collected per patient.

CDR1 and CDR2, looked up from the germline V gene, are SGHTA and FQGNSA. For this chain, trimming is 4 bases at the V end and 9 bases at the J end, and the number of junction bases without a gene match is 9. Its CDR3 holds 16 amino acids, cysteine through phenylalanine. CDR3 DNA is the only sequence kept; it has 48 bases, read in frame from the first base. Bulk unsorted tissue served as the source for RNA extraction, and RNA quality was assessed using a NanoDrop ND-1000 and an Agilent 2100. For the normal lung samples, distant non-tumor tissue was collected more than 3 cm away from the tumor edge. Newly diagnosed lung cancer patients without prior chemotherapy who had been admitted for thoracic surgery in China between August and November 2014 were enrolled as donors. The study excluded patients who had received radiotherapy or chemotherapy before or who had another cancer at the same time. Pieces of surgical tissue measuring roughly 1-2.2 cm3 were kept in RNAlater solution and held at -80 degrees C until needed.

Regarding this clonotype: It lacks a known antigen. The record has no base qualities; no much larger clone is one base away.

Paper-wide results and their limitations: TCR diversity was significantly higher in younger patients, and higher tumor TCR diversity was associated with shorter overall and disease-free survival. Neither the sequencing platform nor unique molecular identifiers are mentioned in the methods. Significantly higher TCR diversity (inverse Simpson) was observed in tumor tissue than in normal lung tissue (approximately 430 vs 150, P = 0.0075, Mann-Whitney U test). The top 100 clones accounted for a significantly larger cumulative portion of the repertoire in normal lung than in tumor tissue. Because peripheral blood was not sequenced, blood TCRbeta repertoires in the lung cancer patients of the study were not examined. The cohort had only 15 patients, and the authors noted that larger samples and more detailed clinical data are needed.

Library preparation was by multiplex PCR. The sequencing machine was an Illumina HiSeq 2500. TCRbeta libraries were constructed through three rounds of nested PCR with primers (Table S4) according to protocols modified from ARM-PCR. Before sequencing, PCR products in the 200-500 bp range were cut out of the gel and cleaned up using the QIAquick gel extraction kit. Regarding the original processing steps: Trimmomatic was used to clean the reads, FLASH was used to merge the reads into complete CDR3 sequences, and MiTCR was used to assign the reads to V(D)J germline segments. VDJtools was used to compute clonal diversity as the inverse Simpson's index. Productive reads were defined as in-frame sequences without a premature stop codon. In TCRdb, the public reads were trimmed at Q25 with fastp and aligned with MiXCR, with productive beta chains retained. Identical CDR3 protein sequences are pooled into one entry, listed with their most common genes and DNA. It is TCRdb's table, rather than the study itself, that gives the V and J calls and clone size. The sample contains over 100,000 distinct CDR3 sequences, roughly three fifths of them found a single time. The top ten hold roughly 19% of the sample.

The chain employs TRBV7-2 and TRBJ2-1, and 13 bases in between align with TRBD2. This receptor was taken from a man in his fifties or sixties with non-small cell lung cancer. The sample comprised distant non-tumor lung tissue. The bases are TGTGCCAGCAGCTCCCGCGGGACTAGCGGGAAGGGTGAGCAGTTCTTC. It translates to CASSSRGTSGKGEQFF.